These 9 T cell receptor beta chains share one sample of origin, sequenced in a study of T-cell reconstitution after alpha-beta-depleted transplantation in children. As it was prepared, the TCRbeta library received unique molecular identifiers. TCRdb re-derived calls from the PCR reads in MiXCR, one entry per CDR3 protein. The repertoire holds a few hundred thousand distinct CDR3 sequences, roughly a quarter seen once, with around a third in the top ten. The sequenced sample was PBMCs, obtained before TCRalphabeta/CD19-depleted stem cell transplant. These receptors all stem from a boy less than two years old with Wiskott-Aldrich syndrome, due to receive a stem cell transplant.

The rearrangement links TRBV12-3 or TRBV12-4 to TRBJ2-7, with 7 nucleotides matching TRBD1. This CDR3 region has 14 residues. V gave up 7 bases and J gave up 2 bases; unmatched junction bases: 8. The CDR3 region is CASILRQGTYEQYF. The CDR3 coding sequence is TGTGCCAGCATACTACGACAGGGTACCTACGAGCAGTACTTC.

Only a few counts were recorded for this clonotype. The chain couples TRBV27 to TRBJ2-7; weak D call: TRBD2 (6 bases). Trimming stripped 3 bases from V and 4 bases from J, with 22 bases between. Germline V gene data show CDR1 as MNHEY and CDR2 as SMNVEV (reference sequence). This CDR3 has 17 amino acids. CDR3 amino acids: CASSLSGRNLMGYEQYF. The CDR3 DNA follows: TGTGCCAGCAGTTTGAGTGGGAGGAATCTAATGGGGTACGAGCAGTACTTC.

The chain is built from TRBV18 and TRBJ2-3; a possible D gene is TRBD2 (5 bases). The CDR3 is made up of 15 amino acids. Trimming stripped 3 bases from V and 3 bases from J, with 13 bases between. Germline loops: CDR1 KGHSH, CDR2 LQKENI. CDR3 coding DNA: TGTGCCAGCTCACCGGACTGGGTACGGACAGATACGCAGTATTTT. Protein: CASSPDWVRTDTQYF.

The chain has TRBV29-1 and TRBJ2-1; the D gene is possibly TRBD2 (5 bases). Per the germline V gene, CDR1 is SQVTM and CDR2 is ANQGSEA. The V end lost 7 bases, the J end lost 10 bases, and 20 bases lay between the germline ends. This CDR3 has 13 amino acids. The CDR3: CSAHPQTTSEQFF. The CDR3 DNA sequence: TGCAGCGCCCATCCCCAGACTACTTCGGAGCAGTTCTTC.

This CDR3 reads CASSRTRDRADEKLFF. The CDR3 region has the DNA TGTGCCAGCAGCCGGACGAGGGACAGGGCGGACGAAAAACTGTTTTTT. V is TRBV11-1 and J is TRBJ1-4; TRBD1 matches at 9 bases. This CDR3 has 16 residues. After removal of 5 bases from V and 8 bases from J, the junction contained 12 bases not matched to a gene. In germline, CDR1 is SGHAT, CDR2 FQDESV (reference sequence).

This clonotype has only a few counts. V gene TRBV2 combines with J gene TRBJ2-1; 12 bases are shared with TRBD2. The junction had 9 bases not matched to a gene; V was cut back by 5 bases and J by 7 bases. CDR3 length: 16 amino acids. CDR1 is SNHLY, CDR2 FYNNEI, per germline. CDR3 sequence: CASSMRGLAGINEQFF. CDR3 DNA sequence: TGTGCCAGCAGTATGAGGGGACTAGCGGGCATAAATGAGCAGTTCTTC.

The chain combines TRBV6-1 with TRBJ2-1; a weak D match, TRBD2 (5 bases). CDR3 size: 15 residues. Trimming stripped 3 bases from V and 0 bases from J, with 9 bases between. Germline assignment: CDR1 MNHNS and CDR2 SASEGT. The CDR3 loop is CASSEAGISYNEQFF. The DNA for the CDR3 is TGTGCCAGCAGTGAGGCGGGTATCTCCTACAATGAGCAGTTCTTC.

The chain recombines TRBV10-3 with TRBJ2-1; unclear D gene. CDR1 is ENHRY and CDR2 is SYGVKD in the germline V gene. The CDR3 sequence is 13 residues long. V lost 2 bases and J lost 3, with 5 bases in between. This CDR3 reads CAISEPSYNEQFF. For the CDR3, the DNA is TGTGCCATCAGTGAGCCCAGCTACAATGAGCAGTTCTTC.

This chain joins TRBV12-3 or TRBV12-4 and TRBJ2-1; maybe TRBD2 (6 bases). V was clipped by 9 bases and J by 5 bases, with 20 bases between them. This CDR3 has 15 amino acids. The CDR3 sequence: CASNKGGISHNEQFF. CDR3 nucleotide sequence: TGTGCCAGTAATAAAGGCGGGATTTCCCACAATGAGCAGTTCTTC.